One sample yielded the 16 T cell receptor beta chains listed below, sequenced in a study of regulatory T cells in long-lasting Graves disease (dated by TCRdb to about 2021). Read against the paper, the sample's time point label means: newly diagnosed GD, antithyroid drugs for less than 3 months. RNA was extracted from PBMCs in TRIzol for both TCR sequencing and RNA sequencing. Library prep was done by multiplex PCR. Sequencer: Illumina HiSeq 4000. CDR3 regions were amplified by Arm-PCR with iRepertoire HTBI primers to construct TCR beta libraries. In-frame beta chains were kept once TCRdb had trimmed the public reads at Q25 with fastp and called clones with MiXCR. Here each entry gathers all rows of one CDR3 protein and keeps the most common genes and DNA. In all, the sample holds 400,000 to 500,000 distinct CDR3 sequences, and 12% to 15% of those were seen once. In total, the top ten clones hold about 15% of the sample.

This sample also belongs to another study, concerning T cells in Graves' hyperthyroidism and ophthalmopathy.

The sequenced sample was peripheral blood mononuclear cells (PBMCs), obtained at new diagnosis, from a patient treated with antithyroid drugs. These receptors originate from a woman aged 45-60 years with Graves disease. Donor details come from another sample of the same person, matched by shared clones.

The chain is built from TRBV5-1 and TRBJ1-6; tentative D call: TRBD1 (6 bases). Trimming left V 0 bases short and J 11 bases short, with 12 bases between. CDR1 and CDR2 from the germline V gene are SGHRS and YFSETQ. This CDR3 spans 14 amino acids. CDR3 DNA: TGCGCCAGCAGCTTGGGCAGGGGCTGGGCACCCCTCCACTTT. This translates into CASSLGRGWAPLHF.

This clonotype was seen ten or more times. V is TRBV25-1 and J is TRBJ2-4; 11 nucleotides line up with TRBD2. The CDR3 runs to 17 residues. The J segment lost 3 bases and the V segment lost 4 bases, leaving 8 bases of the junction unmatched. The V gene's germline CDR1 is MGHDK and CDR2 SYGVNS. The CDR3 DNA sequence: TGTGCCAGCAGTGCCCCTTTAGCGGGAGGGGACAAAAACATTCAGTACTTC. This encodes CASSAPLAGGDKNIQYF.

The genes are TRBV5-1 and TRBJ2-1; 8 bases map to TRBD1. This CDR3 contains 15 residues. V was clipped by 4 bases and J by 7 bases; unmatched bases: 10. CDR1 and CDR2 from the germline V gene are SGHRS and YFSETQ. The CDR3 protein is CASSKGQGQINEQFF. The CDR3 nucleotides read TGCGCCAGCAGCAAAGGACAGGGCCAGATAAATGAGCAGTTCTTC.

The V call is TRBV6-1, the J call TRBJ1-5; D is uncertain. This CDR3 spans 16 amino acids. V dropped 1 base and J dropped 1 base, with 11 bases sitting between them. Looked up from germline, CDR1 is MNHNS and CDR2 is SASEGT. DNA of the CDR3: TGTGCCAGCAGTGAAGTGCTGGGTCGAAGCAATCAGCCCCAGCATTTT. Protein sequence: CASSEVLGRSNQPQHF.

This clonotype appeared many times. The chain combines TRBV15 with TRBJ1-3, with TRBD1 as a possible D gene (6 bases). V was pared by 0 bases and J by 2 bases, with 8 bases between. There are 15 residues in the CDR3. From germline, CDR1 is LNHNV and CDR2 YYDKDF (reference sequence). This CDR3 is CATSRDKGAGNTIYF. In nucleotides, the CDR3 is TGTGCCACCAGCAGAGATAAGGGGGCTGGAAACACCATATATTTT.

This clonotype was detected ten times or more. The rearrangement joins TRBV12-3 or TRBV12-4 to TRBJ1-4; tentative D call: TRBD1 (6 bases). This CDR3 is built from 14 residues. Trimming took 4 bases from V and 8 from J, leaving 14 bases between them. CDR3 in amino acids: CASSSFEGGEKLFF. For the CDR3, the DNA is TGTGCCAGCAGTTCTTTTGAGGGGGGAGAAAAACTGTTTTTT.

This clonotype was counted many times. The V gene is TRBV16, the J gene TRBJ1-5; D gene ambiguous. CDR1 is KGHSY, CDR2 FQNENV, per germline. Deletions cut 3 bases from V and 0 bases from J, with 9 bases between. The CDR3 sequence is 15 residues long. The CDR3 DNA is TGTGCCAGCAGCCACGGTTCCTCTAGCAATCAGCCCCAGCATTTT. It is translated as CASSHGSSSNQPQHF.

A remark on this clonotype: Possible read error: a much larger clone is one base away. V gene TRBV24-1 combines with J gene TRBJ1-5, with 7 bases matching TRBD1. There are 16 residues in the CDR3. Looked up from germline, CDR1 is KGHDR and CDR2 is SFDVKD. V shed 4 bases and J 9 bases; nucleotides not matched to a gene: 14. For the CDR3, the DNA is TGTGCCACCAGTGAAGGGGACAGCCGGGGATGGCGGCCCCAGCATTTT. Its translation is CATSEGDSRGWRPQHF.

The chain carries TRBV5-1 and TRBJ2-7; 9 positions match TRBD1. The CDR3 spans 16 residues. The ends lost 3 bases at V and 2 bases at J; junction bases unmatched: 9. From germline, CDR1 is SGHRS and CDR2 YFSETQ. The CDR3 DNA follows: TGCGCCAGCAGCTGGGCTGGACAGGGGACGGCCTACGAGCAGTACTTC. Protein sequence: CASSWAGQGTAYEQYF.

This chain joins TRBV19 and TRBJ2-5; D remains ambiguous. Germline lookup yields CDR1 LNHDA and CDR2 SQIVND (reference sequence). CDR3 length equals 13 residues. The V end was cut by 6 bases, the J end by 4 bases, with 12 bases between. The CDR3: CASREIGGETQYF. DNA of the CDR3: TGTGCCAGTAGAGAGATAGGCGGAGAGACCCAGTACTTC.

This clonotype was recorded at least ten times. Germline is not matched at one junction end, which may reflect a read error. The J gene is TRBJ1-4, the V gene TRBV5-1; 9 bases agree with TRBD1. Per germline, CDR1 SGHRS and CDR2 YFSETQ. The CDR3 is 14 amino acids. CDR3 region: CASSFGQGNEKLFF. DNA of the CDR3: TGTGCCAGCAGTTTCGGACAGGGGAATGAAAAACTGTTTTTT.

A single count supports this clonotype. Likely a read error: the CDR3 ends without its conserved phenylalanine or tryptophan. This chain links TRBV9 with TRBJ2-7, with 9 bases identical to TRBD1. V gave up 3 bases and J gave up 6 bases; unmatched junction bases: 10. There are 15 residues in the CDR3. Germline CDR1 and CDR2: SGDLS and YYNGEE. CDR3 residues: CASSAGLQGAGEQYS. The CDR3 nucleotides are TGTGCCAGCAGCGCCGGACTACAGGGGGCCGGCGAGCAGTACTCC.

This clonotype was seen ten or more times. The genes are TRBV12-3 or TRBV12-4 and TRBJ1-1; TRBD1 aligns across 8 bases. With 7 bases clipped from V and 6 bases from J, the junction kept 10 bases outside the gene matches. CDR3 length: 14 residues. CDR3 region: CASMPQGAVSEAFF. DNA of the CDR3: TGTGCCAGCATGCCCCAGGGGGCGGTCTCTGAAGCTTTCTTT.

This clonotype appeared many times. V gene TRBV27 combines with J gene TRBJ1-2, with 8 positions matching TRBD1. The J segment lost 5 bases and the V segment lost 5 bases, leaving 10 bases of the junction unmatched. The CDR3 runs 15 residues. The V gene's germline CDR1 is MNHEY and CDR2 SMNVEV (reference sequence). Written as DNA, the CDR3 is TGTGCCAGCAGTACAAGACAGGGGCACGGATATGGCTACACCTTC. Amino acid sequence: CASSTRQGHGYGYTF.

This clonotype was detected ten times or more. J is TRBJ2-1 and V is TRBV7-9; no clear D. Germline values: CDR1 SEHNR, CDR2 FQNEAQ (reference sequence). Trimming shortened V by 1 base and J by 7 bases, and 11 bases separated the two germline ends. The CDR3 spans 14 residues. In DNA, the CDR3 is TGTGCCAGCAGCTTAGTGTCCCTCGAGAATGAGCAGTTCTTC. As protein: CASSLVSLENEQFF.

The CDR3 loop reads CASSRDRDPLYEQYF. CDR3 sequence (DNA): TGTGCCAGCAGTCGCGACAGGGACCCCCTCTACGAGCAGTACTTC. The rearrangement joins TRBV7-2 to TRBJ2-7; 7 bases align to TRBD1. This CDR3 is 15 amino acids long. V was clipped by 6 bases and J by 3 bases; unmatched bases: 11. Germline V gives CDR1 SGHTA, CDR2 FQGNSA.